This passage covers 22 T cell receptor beta chains from one sample sequenced in a study of CD8+CD57+ T cells in acquired aplastic anemia. CDR3 and TCR beta VDJ profiling relied on genomic DNA as the template. MiXCR was run by TCRdb on the reads, yielding one entry per CDR3 protein. The repertoire holds 74,000 or so distinct CDR3 sequences, with roughly half as singletons. Material: sorted CD4+, CD8+, or CD8+CD57+ T cells (not recorded which) from PBMCs. These receptors were taken from a human donor in good health, serving as a control.

The chain uses TRBV20-1 and TRBJ2-5; 7 nucleotides align to TRBD1. The CDR3 sequence is 12 residues long. J lost 2 bases, V lost 5 bases, and 2 bases had no gene match. The germline CDR1 and CDR2 sequences are DFQATT and SNEGSKA (reference sequence). CDR3 sequence: CSARTGQETQYF. The CDR3 nucleotides are TGCAGTGCTCGGACAGGACAAGAGACCCAGTACTTC.

This clonotype was detected many times. This chain links TRBV27 with TRBJ2-5; D not certain. The CDR3 covers 13 residues. CDR1 and CDR2 from the germline V gene are MNHEY and SMNVEV (reference sequence). V lost 5 bases to trimming and J lost 0 bases, with 7 bases between them. The CDR3 coding sequence is TGTGCCAGCAGTATGGGCTACCAAGAGACCCAGTACTTC. Protein: CASSMGYQETQYF.

At least ten counts were recorded for this clonotype. The CDR3, as DNA: TGTGCCAGCAGCGGCGAGCAGGGGTCAGGGAAGAATGAAAAACTGTTTTTT. This gives the protein CASSGEQGSGKNEKLFF. The chain couples TRBV7-9 to TRBJ1-4, with D tentatively TRBD1 (6 bases). Germline assignment: CDR1 SEHNR and CDR2 FQNEAQ (reference sequence). This CDR3 region has 17 residues. V was cut by 5 bases and J by 5 bases, with 21 bases left in between.

The V and J genes are TRBV29-1 and TRBJ2-7; D is perhaps TRBD1 (6 bases). Trimming removed 0 bases from V and 2 bases from J, with 11 bases in between. Per germline, CDR1 SQVTM and CDR2 ANQGSEA. The CDR3 runs to 14 residues. In DNA form, the CDR3 reads TGCAGCGTTGAAGATCAGACAGGAGCCTACGAGCAGTACTTC. It encodes CSVEDQTGAYEQYF.

The chain recombines TRBV2 with TRBJ1-6; D remains unclear. The CDR3 totals 13 residues. Germline V gives CDR1 SNHLY, CDR2 FYNNEI. V dropped 5 bases and J dropped 8 bases, with 10 bases sitting between them. The CDR3 spells CASSPGWDSPLHF. CDR3 sequence (DNA): TGTGCCAGCAGTCCGGGTTGGGATTCACCCCTCCACTTT.

The sample holds many counts of this clonotype. The chain links TRBV7-9 to TRBJ1-1, with TRBD1 matching over 7 bases. The CDR3 spans 14 residues. The germline gives CDR1 SEHNR, CDR2 FQNEAQ (reference sequence). V dropped 8 bases and J dropped 4; count of bases not matched to a gene: 10. The CDR3 is CASQQSTGVTEAFF. For the CDR3, the DNA is TGTGCCAGCCAACAGTCCACAGGGGTCACTGAAGCTTTCTTT.

This clonotype was seen many times. V is TRBV20-1 and J is TRBJ1-5, with TRBD1 identical over 7 bases. Germline CDR1 and CDR2: DFQATT and SNEGSKA (reference sequence). The V segment lost 3 bases and the J segment 4 bases; nucleotides outside the gene matches: 15. The CDR3 is 17 amino acids. The CDR3 region has the DNA TGCAGTGCTAGGAGGAGGGGGCAGCTACGACCAAATCAGCCCCAGCATTTT. Residues: CSARRRGQLRPNQPQHF.

This clonotype has ten or more counts. The V gene is TRBV6-5, the J gene TRBJ2-7; 8 bases line up with TRBD2. After removal of 4 bases from V and 3 bases from J, the junction contained 5 bases not matched to a gene. Germline V lookup: CDR1 MNHEY, CDR2 SVGAGI. CDR3 length equals 14 residues. CDR3 nucleotides: TGTGCCAGCAGTTTCGCGGGGGGCTTCTACGAGCAGTACTTC. Translated, it gives CASSFAGGFYEQYF.

By share, this clonotype ranks as medium-sized. This chain joins TRBV10-2 and TRBJ2-5; the D is unclear. This CDR3 has 14 residues. The V end was cut by 7 bases, the J end by 5 bases, with 17 bases between. The germline V gene has CDR1 WSHSY and CDR2 SAAADI. The CDR3: CASKSSPRRETQYF. The CDR3, as DNA: TGCGCCAGCAAAAGCAGTCCTAGACGGGAGACCCAGTACTTC.

This chain joins TRBV19 and TRBJ2-2; D perhaps matches TRBD2 (6 bases). Germline V CDR1 and CDR2: LNHDA, SQIVND (reference sequence). The ends were cut back, 1 base at V and 7 bases at J, with 10 bases in the middle. The CDR3 runs to 14 residues. The DNA of the CDR3 is TGTGCCAGTAGTATAGTTAGCGGAATCGGGGAGCTGTTTTTT. Its translation is CASSIVSGIGELFF.

The table lists this clonotype with many counts. V usage is TRBV4-1 and J usage is TRBJ2-2; no clear D. CDR1 is MGHRA and CDR2 is YSYEKL in the germline V gene. This CDR3 region has 13 residues. V dropped 0 bases and J dropped 4 bases, with 3 bases sitting between them. CDR3 bases: TGCGCCAGCAGCCAAGATGGCACCGGGGAGCTGTTTTTT. Encoded protein: CASSQDGTGELFF.

At least ten counts were recorded for this clonotype. The chain recombines TRBV2 with TRBJ2-3; 14 bases fit TRBD2. V shed 6 bases and J 0 bases; nucleotides not matched to a gene: 5. The CDR3 runs 17 residues. Germline values: CDR1 SNHLY, CDR2 FYNNEI. The CDR3 sequence: CASRGLAGETSTDTQYF. CDR3 nucleotide sequence: TGTGCCAGCAGGGGACTAGCGGGGGAAACTAGCACAGATACGCAGTATTTT.

The rearrangement links TRBV24-1 to TRBJ1-1; possibly TRBD1 for D (5 bases). CDR3 length: 14 residues. The germline V and J ends were trimmed by 3 bases and 3 bases, with 10 bases remaining between them. CDR1 and CDR2 from the germline V gene are KGHDR and SFDVKD. CDR3 sequence: CATSDGWDDTEAFF. CDR3 nucleotides: TGTGCCACCAGTGATGGGTGGGACGACACTGAAGCTTTCTTT.

To note about this clonotype: This CDR3 fails to terminate in the conserved phenylalanine or tryptophan, so it likely reflects a read error. Here the CDR3 reads CASGLPPGAALYEQYL. The CDR3 DNA is TGTGCCAGTGGCTTACCCCCGGGGGCTGCTCTTTACGAGCAGTACCTC. The chain links TRBV11-1 to TRBJ2-7; tentatively, D is TRBD1 or TRBD2 (6 bases each). There are 16 residues in the CDR3. Germline V lookup: CDR1 SGHAT, CDR2 FQDESV (reference sequence). V lost 9 bases, J lost 4 bases, and 25 bases lay in between.

V usage is TRBV2 and J usage is TRBJ1-2; D is ambiguous. Trimming removed 7 bases at V and 7 bases at J, with 19 bases between. There are 14 residues in the CDR3. Per the germline V gene, CDR1 is SNHLY and CDR2 is FYNNEI. DNA for the CDR3: TGTGCCAGCAACGGGCTCCGGATTTCGGGTGGCTACACCTTC. Its protein product is CASNGLRISGGYTF.

The rearrangement joins TRBV7-9 to TRBJ1-2; D call uncertain. Germline CDR1 is SEHNR and CDR2 is FQNEAQ (reference sequence). The CDR3 consists of 13 residues. Trimming removed 5 bases at V and 4 bases at J, with 11 bases between. Here the CDR3 DNA reads TGTGCCAGCAGCGACTCCCGGGCCTATGGCTACACCTTC. It translates to CASSDSRAYGYTF.

By sample share, this clonotype is medium-sized. V is TRBV24-1 and J is TRBJ2-3, with D uncertain. V shed 9 bases and J shed 7 bases, with 10 bases lying between them. This CDR3 contains 11 residues. In germline, CDR1 is KGHDR, CDR2 SFDVKD. The CDR3 coding sequence is TGTGCCACCCAGTTTGGGAATACGCAGTATTTT. This gives the protein CATQFGNTQYF.

This clonotype has ten or more counts. The chain joins TRBV27 to TRBJ2-1, with D possibly matching TRBD2 (6 bases). CDR3 size: 14 residues. The germline CDR1 and CDR2 sequences are MNHEY and SMNVEV (reference sequence). Between the trimmed V and J ends, which lost 0 bases and 7 bases, there was a span of 10 bases. This CDR3 reads CASSLSLLANEQFF. Here the CDR3 DNA reads TGTGCCAGCAGTTTATCGCTACTAGCAAATGAGCAGTTCTTC.

The table lists this clonotype with many counts. The rearrangement uses TRBV7-6 and TRBJ2-7; 10 bases line up with TRBD1. Germline V gives CDR1 SGHVS, CDR2 FNYEAQ. CDR3 size: 14 residues. Losses at the gene ends were 5 bases for V and 2 bases for J; bases not matched to a gene: 3. The CDR3 loop is CASSEGQGAYEQYF. CDR3 nucleotides: TGTGCCAGCAGCGAAGGACAGGGGGCCTACGAGCAGTACTTC.

This CDR3 reads CASSLGFAEAYGYTF. CDR3 nucleotides: TGTGCCAGCAGCTTAGGGTTTGCAGAGGCTTATGGCTACACCTTC. The chain carries TRBV7-9 and TRBJ1-2; unclear D gene. Per germline, CDR1 SEHNR and CDR2 FQNEAQ (reference sequence). With 1 base removed from V and 5 bases from J, the gap between germline ends came to 14 bases. The CDR3 consists of 15 residues.

With regard to this clonotype: This sequence may be a read error, since a much larger clone differs from it by one base. The chain carries TRBV28 and TRBJ2-7, with 9 bases lining up with TRBD2. V dropped 7 bases and J dropped 2; count of bases not matched to a gene: 12. Germline CDR1 reads MDHEN; CDR2 reads SYDVKM. The CDR3 loop spans 16 amino acids. The CDR3 region is CASTLGSAGGTYEQYF. The DNA for the CDR3 is TGTGCCAGCACTTTGGGGTCGGCGGGAGGGACCTACGAGCAGTACTTC.

This chain connects TRBV24-1 to TRBJ2-7; a weak D match, TRBD1 (5 bases). The CDR3 runs to 14 residues. Trimming took off 4 bases at V and 3 bases at J, with 12 bases between the two ends. CDR1 and CDR2 (germline): KGHDR, SFDVKD. The CDR3 spells CATSDPRDLYEQYF. The CDR3 DNA sequence: TGTGCCACCAGTGACCCCAGGGATCTCTACGAGCAGTACTTC.